What follows are 28 T cell receptor beta chains derived from one specimen sequenced in a study of vaccination and CD4 T cells after COVID-19. No antigens are known for them. Treatment of the sample: roughly ten-day PBMC culture with coronavirus spike peptide pools or control peptides (ViraFEST assay). Sequenced with the Oncomine TCR Beta short-read assay was DNA taken from cultured CD4+ T cells. Each CDR3 protein gets one entry after TCRdb re-called the PCR reads with MiXCR. This table has about 20,000 distinct CDR3 sequences, 29% appearing once. Sequences were obtained from cultured CD4+ T cells from blood. The receptors come from a human donor with COVID-19.

This clonotype was observed a handful of times. The chain is built from TRBV20-1 and TRBJ1-2, with D uncertain. Per the germline V gene, CDR1 is DFQATT and CDR2 is SNEGSKA (reference sequence). V lost 5 bases and J 4 bases, leaving 8 bases between the germline ends. CDR3 length equals 11 residues. The CDR3 loop reads CSADHSYGYTF. CDR3 nucleotide sequence: TGCAGTGCTGACCATTCCTATGGCTACACCTTC.

The chain recombines TRBV3-1 with TRBJ2-5; D might be TRBD1 or TRBD2, each matching 6 bases. Looked up from germline, CDR1 is LGHDT and CDR2 is YNNKEL (reference sequence). The length of the CDR3 is 17 residues. V lost 1 base and J lost 2, with 17 bases in between. CDR3 amino acids: CASSQVRKGGTQETQYF. The CDR3 nucleotides are TGTGCCAGCAGCCAAGTGAGGAAGGGGGGTACACAAGAGACCCAGTACTTC.

This clonotype came up a few times. The CDR3 nucleotides read TGCGCCAGCAGTGTTGACAGAAGGGAGACCCAGTACTTC. As protein: CASSVDRRETQYF. V is TRBV10-2 and J is TRBJ2-5; a weak D match, TRBD1 (5 bases). CDR1 is WSHSY and CDR2 is SAAADI in the germline V gene. This CDR3 region has 13 residues. The V end was cut by 4 bases, the J end by 5 bases, with 11 bases between.

This chain joins TRBV20-1 and TRBJ2-1, with no clear D. This CDR3 contains 15 residues. Looked up from germline, CDR1 is DFQATT and CDR2 is SNEGSKA (reference sequence). V dropped 5 bases and J dropped 3 bases, with 17 bases sitting between them. DNA of the CDR3: TGCAGTGCTTTGAAGGGCCTCGACTTCTACAATGAGCAGTTCTTC. Protein sequence: CSALKGLDFYNEQFF.

This clonotype was observed a handful of times. This chain connects TRBV12-3 or TRBV12-4 to TRBJ1-1, with TRBD1 identical over 7 bases. Losses at the gene ends were 6 bases for V and 0 bases for J; bases not matched to a gene: 4. CDR3 length: 14 amino acids. CDR3 in DNA: TGTGCCAGCAGGTGGACAGGCATGAACACTGAAGCTTTCTTT. Its protein product is CASRWTGMNTEAFF.

This clonotype was seen more than once but under ten times. The DNA of the CDR3 is TGCAGTGCTAGAGTGCGGACAGGGAACTATAATTCACCCCTCCACTTT. As protein: CSARVRTGNYNSPLHF. V usage is TRBV20-1 and J usage is TRBJ1-6, with 8 bases identical to TRBD1. This CDR3 spans 16 amino acids. The V gene end was trimmed by 1 base and the J gene end by 3 bases; junction bases not matched to a gene: 5. Germline V CDR1 and CDR2: DFQATT, SNEGSKA (reference sequence).

The chain recombines TRBV20-1 with TRBJ1-2; the D is unclear. The length of the CDR3 is 11 residues. Germline CDR1 and CDR2: DFQATT and SNEGSKA (reference sequence). Trimming took off 2 bases at V and 7 bases at J, with 8 bases between the two ends. CDR3 DNA: TGCAGTGCTAGACAGGTACTTGGCTACACCTTC. It codes for CSARQVLGYTF.

The V and J genes are TRBV12-3 or TRBV12-4 and TRBJ1-2; 7 bases are a match to TRBD1. The CDR3 spans 13 residues. The trim removed 8 bases at V and 4 bases at J, leaving 7 bases unmatched. The CDR3 is CASLTGRGYGYTF. The CDR3 DNA follows: TGTGCCAGCTTGACAGGGCGGGGCTATGGCTACACCTTC.

The rearrangement uses TRBV2 and TRBJ1-2; D unresolved. Germline-derived CDR1 and CDR2 are SNHLY and FYNNEI. V dropped 7 bases and J dropped 1 base, with 16 bases sitting between them. The CDR3 length is 15 residues. The CDR3 loop reads CASKREVWGNYGYTF. DNA for the CDR3: TGTGCCAGCAAGCGTGAGGTTTGGGGTAACTATGGCTACACCTTC.

The chain combines TRBV15 with TRBJ2-2; tentative D call: TRBD1 (6 bases). This CDR3 region has 15 residues. V was shortened by 5 bases and J by 5 bases, with 15 bases between the two germline ends. CDR1 LNHNV and CDR2 YYDKDF come from the germline V gene (reference sequence). The CDR3 DNA reads as TGTGCCACCAGCTCCTACAGGGTTGGAACCGGGGAGCTGTTTTTT. Residues: CATSSYRVGTGELFF.

This chain connects TRBV15 to TRBJ2-3; weak D call: TRBD1 (6 bases). The CDR3 contains 18 residues. Trimming left V 1 base short and J 1 base short, with 18 bases between. CDR1 is LNHNV, CDR2 YYDKDF, per germline (reference sequence). The CDR3 here is CATSRGSGTRGGTDTQYF. The CDR3 region has the DNA TGTGCCACCAGCAGAGGATCCGGGACCAGGGGCGGCACAGATACGCAGTATTTT.

This clonotype was detected a few times. V and J are TRBV19 and TRBJ2-3; possibly TRBD1 for D (7 bases). Trimming shortened V by 7 bases and J by 2 bases, and 13 bases separated the two germline ends. CDR3 size: 14 residues. Looked up from germline, CDR1 is LNHDA and CDR2 is SQIVND (reference sequence). CDR3 nucleotides: TGTGCCAGTACAGGCAGGGGGGACACAGATACGCAGTATTTT. Amino acid sequence: CASTGRGDTDTQYF.

The chain is built from TRBV5-1 and TRBJ1-1; D is perhaps TRBD1 (6 bases). The CDR3 sequence is 14 residues long. Trimming removed 3 bases from V and 4 bases from J, with 13 bases in between. CDR1 is SGHRS, CDR2 YFSETQ, per germline. Here the CDR3 DNA reads TGCGCCAGCAGCTGGGGGGCCGGGTTCACTGAAGCTTTCTTT. Its translation is CASSWGAGFTEAFF.

This rearrangement joins TRBV6-2 or TRBV6-3 to TRBJ2-7; D is perhaps TRBD1 (5 bases). V was cut by 1 base and J by 3 bases, with 10 bases left in between. There are 14 residues in the CDR3. In germline, CDR1 is MNHEY, CDR2 SVGEGT. The CDR3 bases are TGTGCCAGCAGTTACTTAGGGGCGGTCTACGAGCAGTACTTC. Encoded protein: CASSYLGAVYEQYF.

This clonotype was counted between two and nine times. The gene calls are TRBV6-1 and TRBJ1-3; 7 bases agree with TRBD1. This CDR3 is built from 15 residues. V shed 6 bases and J 1 base; nucleotides not matched to a gene: 6. Germline CDR1 is MNHNS and CDR2 is SASEGT. The CDR3 here is CASRGDSRSGNTIYF. CDR3 in DNA: TGTGCCAGCAGGGGGGACAGTCGGTCTGGAAACACCATATATTTT.

This clonotype appeared a few times. The CDR3 coding sequence is TGCAGTGCTCGGCTAGGAGTTAGCACAGATACGCAGTATTTT. Translation: CSARLGVSTDTQYF. The rearrangement joins TRBV20-1 to TRBJ2-3; D call uncertain. This CDR3 spans 14 amino acids. The V and J ends lost 5 bases and 0 bases respectively, with 12 bases between them. Germline-derived CDR1 and CDR2 are DFQATT and SNEGSKA (reference sequence).

This clonotype turned up a few times. The chain combines TRBV7-2 with TRBJ2-2, with 10 bases matching TRBD1. The length of the CDR3 is 16 residues. Germline lookup yields CDR1 SGHTA and CDR2 FQGNSA. Losses at the gene ends were 3 bases for V and 3 bases for J; bases not matched to a gene: 4. CDR3 loop: CASSFETGGDTGELFF. As DNA, the CDR3 is TGTGCCAGCAGCTTTGAGACAGGGGGCGACACCGGGGAGCTGTTTTTT.

The rearrangement joins TRBV21-1 to TRBJ1-4; the table gives TRBD1 as D, unverified against the DNA. TRBV21-1 is an annotated pseudogene. This CDR3 is 15 amino acids long. CDR3: CASSIRGHRGEKLFF. The DNA for the CDR3 is TGTGCCAGCAGCATTAGGGGTCACAGGGGGGAAAAACTGTTTTTT.

This clonotype was recorded only once. This rearrangement joins TRBV5-1 to TRBJ1-2, with D perhaps TRBD1 (6 bases). CDR3 size: 13 residues. Germline CDR1 and CDR2: SGHRS and YFSETQ. The V and J ends lost 0 bases and 8 bases respectively, with 11 bases between them. CDR3 bases: TGCGCCAGCAGCTTGGCAGGGGCGGGCGGCTACACCTTC. Amino acids: CASSLAGAGGYTF.

This clonotype was counted only a few times. The chain's CDR3 is CASSLGGGGTDTQYF. Here the CDR3 DNA reads TGCGCCAGCAGCTTGGGTGGGGGAGGCACAGATACGCAGTATTTT. The gene calls are TRBV5-1 and TRBJ2-3, with D perhaps assigned TRBD1 or TRBD2 (5 bases each). Trimming removed 0 bases at V and 1 base at J, with 9 bases between. Looked up from germline, CDR1 is SGHRS and CDR2 is YFSETQ. CDR3 size: 15 residues. Based on the CDR3 plus reference TRBV5-1 and TRBJ2-3, the full variable domain is KAGVTQTPRYLIKTRGQQVTLSCSPISGHRSVSWYQQTPGQGLQFLFEYFSETQRNKGNFPGRFSGRQFSNSRSEMNVSTLELGDSALYLCASSLGGGGTDTQYFGPGTRLTVL.

This clonotype was seen only a few times. The V and J genes are TRBV4-2 and TRBJ2-2, with 12 bases identical to TRBD2. The CDR3 spans 16 residues. Germline V gives CDR1 LGHNA, CDR2 YNFKEQ. J gave up 5 bases and V 4 bases, and 5 bases lay outside the gene matches. For the CDR3, the DNA is TGTGCCAGCAGCCCCAAGACTAGCGGGGGAACCGGGGAGCTGTTTTTT. As protein: CASSPKTSGGTGELFF.

The V and J genes are TRBV5-1 and TRBJ1-2, with 7 bases that match TRBD1. From germline, CDR1 is SGHRS and CDR2 YFSETQ. Trimming removed 5 bases from V and 4 bases from J; junction bases left unmatched: 2. The CDR3 has 12 residues. CDR3 in amino acids: CASRQGTYGYTF. The CDR3 nucleotides read TGCGCCAGCAGACAGGGGACCTATGGCTACACCTTC.

The chain uses TRBV5-5 and TRBJ1-5; no clear D. The CDR3 has 15 residues. The germline V and J ends were trimmed by 1 base and 0 bases, with 8 bases remaining between them. Germline CDR1 SGHKS, CDR2 YYEKEE (reference sequence). CDR3 nucleotides: TGTGCCAGCAGCTTGAGTGGAAATAGCAATCAGCCCCAGCATTTT. It is translated as CASSLSGNSNQPQHF.

This clonotype came up a few times. This chain uses TRBV6-1 with TRBJ1-2, with 7 bases lining up with TRBD1. The CDR3 is 12 amino acids. Per the germline V gene, CDR1 is MNHNS and CDR2 is SASEGT. V trimming: 10 bases; J trimming: 5 bases; junction bases outside the gene matches: 7. CDR3 in amino acids: CATTGASYGYTF. The CDR3 DNA reads TGTGCCACAACAGGGGCTAGTTATGGCTACACCTTC.

The chain links TRBV5-1 to TRBJ2-1, with 7 bases fitting TRBD2. Germline V CDR1 and CDR2: SGHRS, YFSETQ. V lost 0 bases and J lost 0; bases outside the gene matches: 12. There are 19 residues in the CDR3. The CDR3 here is CASSLAPAGLGVSYNEQFF. CDR3 nucleotide sequence: TGCGCCAGCAGCTTGGCCCCAGCGGGGTTGGGTGTCTCCTACAATGAGCAGTTCTTC.

This clonotype came up a few times. The genes are TRBV6-2 or TRBV6-3 and TRBJ1-6; 7 nucleotides match TRBD1. The CDR3 covers 15 residues. Germline values: CDR1 MNHEY, CDR2 SVGEGT. Trimming removed 7 bases from V and 6 bases from J; junction bases left unmatched: 9. As DNA, the CDR3 is TGTGCCAGCACCGACCGGACAGGCGGTAATTCACCCCTCCACTTT. Amino acid sequence: CASTDRTGGNSPLHF.

This clonotype is categorized as medium-sized. The rearrangement links TRBV6-1 to TRBJ1-2, with D perhaps TRBD1 (5 bases). Looked up from germline, CDR1 is MNHNS and CDR2 is SASEGT. The CDR3 spans 14 residues. The germline V and J ends were trimmed by 5 bases and 4 bases, with 14 bases remaining between them. The CDR3 here is CASSTPQDFYGYTF. The CDR3, as DNA: TGTGCCAGCAGTACCCCACAGGATTTCTATGGCTACACCTTC.

This clonotype was counted once. This CDR3 is CASSSTGTGTTEAFF. CDR3 nucleotides: TGCGCCAGCAGCTCTACGGGGACAGGAACAACTGAAGCTTTCTTT. The chain joins TRBV5-1 to TRBJ1-1; TRBD1 agrees at 8 bases. V lost 3 bases and J lost 5; bases outside the gene matches: 9. Looked up from germline, CDR1 is SGHRS and CDR2 is YFSETQ. The CDR3 has 15 residues. Looking up the rest from reference TRBV5-1 and TRBJ1-1 gives the full variable domain: KAGVTQTPRYLIKTRGQQVTLSCSPISGHRSVSWYQQTPGQGLQFLFEYFSETQRNKGNFPGRFSGRQFSNSRSEMNVSTLELGDSALYLCASSSTGTGTTEAFFGQGTRLTVV.